Described below is a single TCR beta chain sequence and its context. The antigen remains undetermined. Trimming stripped 0 bases from V and 4 bases from J, with 8 bases between. Germline lookup yields CDR1 SGDLS and CDR2 YYNGEE. The CDR3 sequence is 14 residues long. RNA transcripts yielded amplified TCR beta CDR3 regions. The TCR CDR3 was amplified in a first-round RT-PCR using the HTBI primer set. MiXCR, applied by TCRdb to the multiplex PCR reads, yields one record per CDR3 protein. The sample has roughly 630,000 distinct CDR3 sequences, more than 15% seen once; the top ten hold 7.3%. This sample was included in a study of T cells in Graves' hyperthyroidism and ophthalmopathy. Findings and caveats of the study: Most clonotypes expanded in the thyroid (above 0.001) were also present in blood.

The gene calls are TRBV9 and TRBJ1-3, with a weak D call TRBD1 (6 bases). This TCR was recovered from a young woman with Graves' hyperthyroidism. Source material: blood. CDR3 nucleotide sequence: TGTGCCAGCAGCGTAGAACAGGGCGGAAACACCATATATTTT. Protein: CASSVEQGGNTIYF.